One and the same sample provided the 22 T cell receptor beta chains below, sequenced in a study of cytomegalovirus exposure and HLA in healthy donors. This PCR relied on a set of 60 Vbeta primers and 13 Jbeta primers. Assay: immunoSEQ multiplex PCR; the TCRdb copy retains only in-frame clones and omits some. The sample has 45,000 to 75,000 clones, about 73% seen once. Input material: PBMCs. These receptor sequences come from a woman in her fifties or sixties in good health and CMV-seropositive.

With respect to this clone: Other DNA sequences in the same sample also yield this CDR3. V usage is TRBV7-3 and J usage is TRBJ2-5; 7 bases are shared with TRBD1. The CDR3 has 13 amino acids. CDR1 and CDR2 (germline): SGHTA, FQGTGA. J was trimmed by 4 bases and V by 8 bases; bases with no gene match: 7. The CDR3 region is CASSPGQSETQYF. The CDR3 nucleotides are TGTGCCAGCTCCCCGGGACAGTCAGAGACCCAGTACTTC.

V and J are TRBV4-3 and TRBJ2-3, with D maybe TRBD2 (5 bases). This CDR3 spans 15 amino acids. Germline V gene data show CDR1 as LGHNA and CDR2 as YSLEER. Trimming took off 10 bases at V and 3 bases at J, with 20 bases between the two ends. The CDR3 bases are TGCGCCACCTCCTACAACCCAAGCGGAACAGATACGCAGTATTTT. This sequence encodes CATSYNPSGTDTQYF.

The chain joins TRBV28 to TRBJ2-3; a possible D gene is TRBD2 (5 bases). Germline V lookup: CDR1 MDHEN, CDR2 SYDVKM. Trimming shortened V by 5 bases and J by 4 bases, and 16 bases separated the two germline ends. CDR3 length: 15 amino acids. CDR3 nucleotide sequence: TGTGCCAGCAGTCCCCCGAGGGCTGGATCAGATACGCAGTATTTT. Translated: CASSPPRAGSDTQYF.

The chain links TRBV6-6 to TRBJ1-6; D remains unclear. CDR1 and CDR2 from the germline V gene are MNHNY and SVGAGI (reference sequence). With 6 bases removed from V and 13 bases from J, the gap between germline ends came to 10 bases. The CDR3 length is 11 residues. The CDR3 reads CASSSGSPLHF. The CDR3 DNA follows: TGTGCCAGCAGCTCGGGGTCTCCCCTCCACTTT.

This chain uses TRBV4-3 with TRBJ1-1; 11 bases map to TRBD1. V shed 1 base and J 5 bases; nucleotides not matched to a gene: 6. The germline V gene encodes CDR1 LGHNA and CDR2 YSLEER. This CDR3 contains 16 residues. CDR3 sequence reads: CASSQAKDRGRTEAFF. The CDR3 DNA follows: TGCGCCAGCAGCCAAGCCAAGGACAGGGGGCGGACTGAAGCTTTCTTT.

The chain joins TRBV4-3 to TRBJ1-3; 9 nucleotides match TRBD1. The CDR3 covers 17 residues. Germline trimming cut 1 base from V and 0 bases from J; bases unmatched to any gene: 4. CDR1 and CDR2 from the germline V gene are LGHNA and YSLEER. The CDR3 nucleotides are TGCGCCAGCAGCCAAGGGGGACAGGGCCTCTCTGGAAACACCATATATTTT. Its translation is CASSQGGQGLSGNTIYF.

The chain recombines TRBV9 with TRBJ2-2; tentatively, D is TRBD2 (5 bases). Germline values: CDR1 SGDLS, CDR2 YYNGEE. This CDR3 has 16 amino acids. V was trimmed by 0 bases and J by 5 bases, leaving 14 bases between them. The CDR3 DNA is TGTGCCAGCAGCGTAGCCCCTAGCCCTGGGACCGGGGAGCTGTTTTTT. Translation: CASSVAPSPGTGELFF. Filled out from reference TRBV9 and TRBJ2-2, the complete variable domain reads DSGVTQTPKHLITATGQRVTLRCSPRSGDLSVYWYQQSLDQGLQFLIQYYNGEERAKGNILERFSAQQFPDLHSELNLSSLELGDSALYFCASSVAPSPGTGELFFGEGSRLTVL.

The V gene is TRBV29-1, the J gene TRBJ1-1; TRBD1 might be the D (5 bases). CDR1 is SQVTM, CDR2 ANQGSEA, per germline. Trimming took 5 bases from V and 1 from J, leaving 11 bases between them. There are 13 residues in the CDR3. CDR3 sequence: CSVQVGGNTEAFF. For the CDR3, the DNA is TGCAGCGTTCAGGTCGGGGGGAACACTGAAGCTTTCTTT.

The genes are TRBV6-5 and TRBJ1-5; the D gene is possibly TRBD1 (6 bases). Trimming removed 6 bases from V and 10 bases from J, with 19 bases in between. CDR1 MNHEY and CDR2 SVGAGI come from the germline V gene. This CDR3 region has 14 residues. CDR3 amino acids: CASRVTGSRGPQHF. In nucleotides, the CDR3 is TGTGCCAGCAGGGTTACAGGGTCGAGAGGACCCCAGCATTTT.

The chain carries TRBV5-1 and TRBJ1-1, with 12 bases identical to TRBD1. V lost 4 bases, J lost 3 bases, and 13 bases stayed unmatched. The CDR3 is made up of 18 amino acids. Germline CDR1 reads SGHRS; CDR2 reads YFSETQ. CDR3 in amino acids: CASSRGNRDRGRDTEAFF. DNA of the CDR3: TGCGCCAGCAGCAGGGGAAACCGGGACAGGGGGCGAGACACTGAAGCTTTCTTT.

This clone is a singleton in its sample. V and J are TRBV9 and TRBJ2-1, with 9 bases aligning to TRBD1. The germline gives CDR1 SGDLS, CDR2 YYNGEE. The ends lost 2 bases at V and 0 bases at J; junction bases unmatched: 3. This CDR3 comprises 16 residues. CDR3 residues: CASSVGQGNSYNEQFF. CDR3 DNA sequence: TGTGCCAGCAGCGTGGGACAGGGAAACTCCTACAATGAGCAGTTCTTC.

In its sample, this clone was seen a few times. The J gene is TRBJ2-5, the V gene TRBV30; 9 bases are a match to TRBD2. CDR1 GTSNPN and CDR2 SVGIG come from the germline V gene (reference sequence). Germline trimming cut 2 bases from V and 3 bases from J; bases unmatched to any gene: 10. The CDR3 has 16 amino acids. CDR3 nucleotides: TGTGCCTGGAGTCAAAAAGCGGGGGGCGGGAAAGAGACCCAGTACTTC. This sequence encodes CAWSQKAGGGKETQYF.

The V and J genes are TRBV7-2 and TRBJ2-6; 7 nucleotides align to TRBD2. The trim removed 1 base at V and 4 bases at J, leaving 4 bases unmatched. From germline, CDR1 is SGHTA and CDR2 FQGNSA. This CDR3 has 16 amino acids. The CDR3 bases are TGTGCCAGCAGCTTAGGAGAGGGAGGGGGGGCCAACGTCCTGACTTTC. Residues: CASSLGEGGGANVLTF. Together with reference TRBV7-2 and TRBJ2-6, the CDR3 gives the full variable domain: GAGVSQSPSNKVTEKGKDVELRCDPISGHTALYWYRQSLGQGLEFLIYFQGNSAPDKSGLPSDRFSAERTGGSVSTLTIQRTQQEDSAVYLCASSLGEGGGANVLTFGAGSRLTVL.

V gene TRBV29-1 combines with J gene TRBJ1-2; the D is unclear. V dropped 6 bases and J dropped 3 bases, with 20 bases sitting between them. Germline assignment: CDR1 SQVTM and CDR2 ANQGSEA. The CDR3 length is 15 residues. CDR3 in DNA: TGCAGCGTCCAGAGGGATATATATTCGGACTATGGCTACACCTTC. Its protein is CSVQRDIYSDYGYTF.

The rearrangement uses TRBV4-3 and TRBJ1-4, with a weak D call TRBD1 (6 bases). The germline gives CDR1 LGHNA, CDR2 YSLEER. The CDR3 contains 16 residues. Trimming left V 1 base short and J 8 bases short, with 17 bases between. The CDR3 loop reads CASSQGWGARGEKLFF. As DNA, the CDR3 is TGCGCCAGCAGCCAAGGCTGGGGGGCGCGGGGGGAAAAACTGTTTTTT.

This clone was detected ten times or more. CDR3 in amino acids: CASSIQGYSNQPQHF. CDR3 nucleotides: TGTGCCAGCTCGATACAGGGGTATAGCAATCAGCCCCAGCATTTT. This sequence joins TRBV5-5 and TRBJ1-5, with TRBD1 identical over 7 bases. Trimming cost V 7 bases and J 0 bases; bases outside gene matches: 7. Germline CDR1 SGHKS, CDR2 YYEKEE (reference sequence). This CDR3 has 15 amino acids.

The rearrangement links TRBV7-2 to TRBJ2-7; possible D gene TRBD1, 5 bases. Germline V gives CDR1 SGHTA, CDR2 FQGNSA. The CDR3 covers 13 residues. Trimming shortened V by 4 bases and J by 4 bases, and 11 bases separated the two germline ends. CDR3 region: CASSSYRYYEQYF. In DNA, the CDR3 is TGTGCCAGCAGCTCATACAGGTATTACGAGCAGTACTTC.

The CDR3 DNA sequence: TGTGCCAGCAGTTACTCGACCAATACAGGGAAAAACACCGGGGAGCTGTTTTTT. Translation gives CASSYSTNTGKNTGELFF. This sequence joins TRBV6-7 and TRBJ2-2; D perhaps matches TRBD1 (6 bases). TRBV6-7 carries the ORF label, with uncertain function. Trimming shortened V by 0 bases and J by 2 bases, and 16 bases separated the two germline ends. The CDR3 is made up of 18 amino acids.

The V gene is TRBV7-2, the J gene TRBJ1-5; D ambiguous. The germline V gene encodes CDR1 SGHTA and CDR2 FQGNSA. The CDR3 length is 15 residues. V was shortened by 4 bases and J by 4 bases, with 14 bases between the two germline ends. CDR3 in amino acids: CASSSGSAGNQPQHF. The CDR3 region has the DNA TGTGCCAGCAGCTCGGGGAGTGCGGGGAATCAGCCCCAGCATTTT. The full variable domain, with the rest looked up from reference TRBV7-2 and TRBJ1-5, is GAGVSQSPSNKVTEKGKDVELRCDPISGHTALYWYRQSLGQGLEFLIYFQGNSAPDKSGLPSDRFSAERTGGSVSTLTIQRTQQEDSAVYLCASSSGSAGNQPQHFGDGTRLSIL.

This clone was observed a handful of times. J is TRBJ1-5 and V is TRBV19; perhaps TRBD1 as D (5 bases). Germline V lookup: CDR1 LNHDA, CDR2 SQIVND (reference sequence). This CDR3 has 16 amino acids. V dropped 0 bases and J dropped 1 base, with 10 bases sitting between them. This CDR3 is CASSIDLGGSNQPQHF. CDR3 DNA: TGTGCCAGTAGTATAGATCTCGGGGGGAGCAATCAGCCCCAGCATTTT. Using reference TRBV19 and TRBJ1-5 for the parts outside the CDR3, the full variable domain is DGGITQSPKYLFRKEGQNVTLSCEQNLNHDAMYWYRQDPGQGLRLIYYSQIVNDFQKGDIAEGYSVSREKKESFPLTVTSAQKNPTAFYLCASSIDLGGSNQPQHFGDGTRLSIL.

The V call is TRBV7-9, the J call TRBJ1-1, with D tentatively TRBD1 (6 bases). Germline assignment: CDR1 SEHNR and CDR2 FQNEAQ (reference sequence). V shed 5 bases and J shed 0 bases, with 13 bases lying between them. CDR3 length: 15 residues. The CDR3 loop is CASSPNQGMNTEAFF. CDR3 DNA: TGTGCCAGCAGCCCCAACCAGGGGATGAACACTGAAGCTTTCTTT.

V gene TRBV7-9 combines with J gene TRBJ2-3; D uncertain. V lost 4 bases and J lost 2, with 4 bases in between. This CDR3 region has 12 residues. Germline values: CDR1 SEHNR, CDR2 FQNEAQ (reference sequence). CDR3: CASSSVTDTQYF. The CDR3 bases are TGTGCCAGCAGCTCGGTCACAGATACGCAGTATTTT. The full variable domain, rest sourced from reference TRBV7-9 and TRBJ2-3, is DTGVSQNPRHKITKRGQNVTFRCDPISEHNRLYWYRQTLGQGPEFLTYFQNEAQLEKSRLLSDRFSAERPKGSFSTLEIQRTEQGDSAMYLCASSSVTDTQYFGPGTRLTVL.